Each of the 22 T cell receptor beta chains below was sequenced from the same sample in a study of cytomegalovirus exposure and HLA in healthy donors. TCRdb's copy holds only in-frame clones and misses some; the assay was immunoSEQ multiplex PCR. The sample carries about 120,000 clones, about 91% recorded once. Material for sequencing was PBMCs. These receptors were obtained from a man aged 18 to 29 in good health and CMV-seronegative.

The chain couples TRBV11-2 to TRBJ2-2; no clear D. The germline V gene encodes CDR1 SGHAT and CDR2 FQNNGV. The V end was cut by 3 bases, the J end by 0 bases, with 11 bases between. The CDR3 totals 16 residues. The CDR3 coding sequence is TGTGCCAGCAGCTTGCAGGCAGTCCCGAACACCGGGGAGCTGTTTTTT. This encodes CASSLQAVPNTGELFF.

In DNA, the CDR3 is TGTGCCAGCAGTTTACTACGGTGGACAAGGGGCAACAATCAGCCCCAGCATTTT. It specifies CASSLLRWTRGNNQPQHF. The chain links TRBV28 to TRBJ1-5; D may be TRBD1 (5 bases). Trimming took off 2 bases at V and 3 bases at J, with 20 bases between the two ends. Germline V CDR1 and CDR2: MDHEN, SYDVKM. The CDR3 is 18 residues long. Full variable domain (missing parts from reference TRBV28 and TRBJ1-5): DVKVTQSSRYLVKRTGEKVFLECVQDMDHENMFWYRQDPGLGLRLIYFSYDVKMKEKGDIPEGYSVSREKKERFSLILESASTNQTSMYLCASSLLRWTRGNNQPQHFGDGTRLSIL.

In DNA form, the CDR3 reads TGTGCCAGCAGCCCAGACAGAATTAATGAAAAACTGTTTTTT. It is translated as CASSPDRINEKLFF. The chain couples TRBV7-2 to TRBJ1-4; D is perhaps TRBD1 (5 bases). CDR3 size: 14 residues. Per germline, CDR1 SGHTA and CDR2 FQGNSA. Between the trimmed V and J ends, which lost 5 bases and 4 bases, there was a span of 11 bases.

V is TRBV5-6 and J is TRBJ1-6; 8 bases match TRBD1. CDR3 length: 13 residues. J gave up 13 bases and V 4 bases, and 7 bases lay outside the gene matches. The germline CDR1 and CDR2 sequences are SGHDT and YYEEEE. Written as DNA, the CDR3 is TGTGCCAGCAGCCAGGACAGGGTGGCGCCCCTCCACTTT. Protein: CASSQDRVAPLHF.

A few counts support this clone. Other DNA sequences in the same sample also yield this CDR3. The chain employs TRBV2 and TRBJ1-1, with 7 bases matching TRBD1. Losses at the gene ends were 4 bases for V and 2 bases for J; bases not matched to a gene: 1. CDR1 and CDR2 from the germline V gene are SNHLY and FYNNEI. This CDR3 region has 13 residues. CDR3: CASSGDRNTEAFF. CDR3 coding DNA: TGTGCCAGCAGTGGGGACAGAAACACTGAAGCTTTCTTT.

The V call is TRBV15, the J call TRBJ2-7; 15 positions match TRBD2. Losses at the gene ends were 5 bases for V and 2 bases for J; bases not matched to a gene: 10. This CDR3 has 18 amino acids. Looked up from germline, CDR1 is LNHNV and CDR2 is YYDKDF (reference sequence). The DNA for the CDR3 is TGTGCCACCAGCGATCCGGGACTAGCGGGAGGAATAGCCTACGAGCAGTACTTC. Its translation: CATSDPGLAGGIAYEQYF.

The chain is built from TRBV5-3 and TRBJ2-7, with 12 bases matching TRBD1. TRBV5-3 qualifies as an ORF whose function is uncertain. The trim removed 4 bases at V and 6 bases at J, leaving 5 bases unmatched. This CDR3 contains 14 residues. The CDR3: CARSRRDRGLEQYF. CDR3 sequence (DNA): TGTGCCAGAAGCCGGAGGGACAGGGGGCTCGAGCAGTACTTC.

There are a few counts of this clone. The genes are TRBV14 and TRBJ1-2, with D hard to call. V was shortened by 0 bases and J by 4 bases, with 6 bases between the two germline ends. The CDR3 consists of 13 residues. The germline V gene encodes CDR1 SGHDN and CDR2 FVKESK. CDR3 loop: CASSQDGSYGYTF. The DNA for the CDR3 is TGTGCCAGCAGCCAAGATGGCAGCTATGGCTACACCTTC.

This clone has a single count. V gene TRBV29-1 combines with J gene TRBJ1-2; 7 bases are a match to TRBD1. V dropped 1 base and J dropped 7; count of bases not matched to a gene: 3. CDR3 size: 12 residues. CDR1 is SQVTM, CDR2 ANQGSEA, per germline. The CDR3 sequence: CSVEVQGSGYTF. The CDR3 coding sequence is TGCAGCGTTGAAGTACAGGGGTCTGGCTACACCTTC.

The rearrangement uses TRBV4-3 and TRBJ1-6, with 7 bases matching TRBD1. J was trimmed by 7 bases and V by 0 bases; bases with no gene match: 3. This CDR3 is 15 amino acids long. Germline V gene sequence: CDR1 LGHNA, CDR2 YSLEER. The CDR3 protein is CASSQDWTGNSPLHF. The DNA of the CDR3 is TGCGCCAGCAGCCAAGATTGGACAGGCAATTCACCCCTCCACTTT.

This clone appeared a few times. The chain couples TRBV28 to TRBJ2-2; D gene uncertain. This CDR3 is built from 12 residues. V lost 3 bases to trimming and J lost 5 bases, with 4 bases between them. The germline V gene encodes CDR1 MDHEN and CDR2 SYDVKM. The CDR3 spells CASSFQTGELFF. The CDR3 nucleotides are TGTGCCAGCAGTTTTCAAACCGGGGAGCTGTTTTTT.

V and J are TRBV19 and TRBJ1-1; the D gene is possibly TRBD1 (5 bases). The ends were cut back, 8 bases at V and 5 bases at J, with 12 bases in the middle. The germline CDR1 and CDR2 sequences are LNHDA and SQIVND (reference sequence). This CDR3 comprises 12 residues. CDR3 nucleotide sequence: TGTGCCAGTGGCTGGGGGGAAACTGAAGCTTTCTTT. Translating it yields CASGWGETEAFF.

CDR3 bases: TGTGCCAGCAGCTTAGGTCCGGTTAGCTCCTACGAGCAGTACTTC. This encodes CASSLGPVSSYEQYF. The J gene is TRBJ2-7, the V gene TRBV7-9; D is uncertain. V lost 1 base, J lost 0 bases, and 10 bases lay in between. The CDR3 has 15 amino acids. The germline V gene has CDR1 SEHNR and CDR2 FQNEAQ (reference sequence).

This clone has a single count. The chain employs TRBV5-1 and TRBJ2-2, with TRBD2 identical over 10 bases. V lost 3 bases, J lost 5 bases, and 4 bases stayed unmatched. CDR1 and CDR2 from the germline V gene are SGHRS and YFSETQ. The CDR3 is 15 amino acids. For the CDR3, the DNA is TGCGCCAGCAGCTCTAGCGGGAGAGGTACCGGGGAGCTGTTTTTT. As protein: CASSSSGRGTGELFF. Full variable domain (rest looked up from reference TRBV5-1 and TRBJ2-2): KAGVTQTPRYLIKTRGQQVTLSCSPISGHRSVSWYQQTPGQGLQFLFEYFSETQRNKGNFPGRFSGRQFSNSRSEMNVSTLELGDSALYLCASSSSGRGTGELFFGEGSRLTVL.

The rearrangement joins TRBV13 to TRBJ2-1; tentatively, D is TRBD1 (9 bases). The V gene lost 5 bases and the J gene lost 5 bases, with 34 bases spanning the gap. The CDR3 has 21 residues. The V gene's germline CDR1 is PRHDT and CDR2 FYEKMQ (reference sequence). The CDR3 spells CASSPSQGARYKRERDNEQFF. The DNA of the CDR3 is TGTGCCAGCAGCCCCTCACAGGGGGCGCGGTATAAGCGGGAGCGGGACAATGAGCAGTTCTTC.

The gene calls are TRBV6-6 and TRBJ2-2; 9 nucleotides agree with TRBD2. J was trimmed by 3 bases and V by 5 bases; bases with no gene match: 4. This CDR3 is 15 amino acids long. The germline V gene has CDR1 MNHNY and CDR2 SVGAGI (reference sequence). CDR3: CASSLAGTYTGELFF. Written as DNA, the CDR3 is TGTGCCAGCAGTCTAGCGGGAACCTACACCGGGGAGCTGTTTTTT.

The chain recombines TRBV7-2 with TRBJ2-7, with TRBD2 matching over 9 bases. Per germline, CDR1 SGHTA and CDR2 FQGNSA. Trimming cost V 1 base and J 4 bases; bases outside gene matches: 5. The CDR3 has 15 residues. The CDR3 here is CASSLGSSGGYEQYF. CDR3 DNA: TGTGCCAGCAGCTTAGGGTCCAGCGGGGGGTACGAGCAGTACTTC.

The rearrangement joins TRBV19 to TRBJ1-5, with TRBD1 matching over 7 bases. This CDR3 is 17 amino acids long. V shed 1 base, J shed 0 bases, and the junction held 6 bases outside the gene matches. Germline values: CDR1 LNHDA, CDR2 SQIVND (reference sequence). The CDR3: CASSIVQGDFSNQPQHF. CDR3 in DNA: TGTGCCAGTAGTATAGTGCAGGGGGACTTTAGCAATCAGCCCCAGCATTTT.

The rearrangement links TRBV28 to TRBJ1-5; D might be TRBD1 (6 bases). The V and J ends lost 5 bases and 2 bases respectively, with 10 bases between them. This CDR3 spans 14 amino acids. Germline V gene data show CDR1 as MDHEN and CDR2 as SYDVKM. CDR3 residues: CASSPGGRNQPQHF. The DNA of the CDR3 is TGTGCCAGCAGTCCCGGGGGGCGCAATCAGCCCCAGCATTTT. Combining the CDR3 with reference TRBV28 and TRBJ1-5 gives the whole variable domain DVKVTQSSRYLVKRTGEKVFLECVQDMDHENMFWYRQDPGLGLRLIYFSYDVKMKEKGDIPEGYSVSREKKERFSLILESASTNQTSMYLCASSPGGRNQPQHFGDGTRLSIL.

J is TRBJ2-7 and V is TRBV11-2; possibly TRBD1 for D (5 bases). V lost 3 bases and J lost 3, with 9 bases in between. CDR3 length equals 13 residues. CDR1 is SGHAT, CDR2 FQNNGV, per germline. CDR3 bases: TGTGCCAGCAGCTTCGCAGGGAACTACGAGCAGTACTTC. Residues: CASSFAGNYEQYF. Full variable domain (remainder filled in from reference TRBV11-2 and TRBJ2-7): EAGVAQSPRYKIIEKRQSVAFWCNPISGHATLYWYQQILGQGPKLLIQFQNNGVVDDSQLPKDRFSAERLKGVDSTLKIQPAKLEDSAVYLCASSFAGNYEQYFGPGTRLTVT.

The chain carries TRBV19 and TRBJ2-1; the match to TRBD2 covers 10 bases. Germline loops: CDR1 LNHDA, CDR2 SQIVND (reference sequence). V shed 5 bases and J 7 bases; nucleotides not matched to a gene: 8. This CDR3 contains 15 residues. The DNA of the CDR3 is TGTGCCAGTAGTCCCCTAGCGGGGGACTTTAATGAGCAGTTCTTC. The encoded protein is CASSPLAGDFNEQFF.

The chain is built from TRBV4-1 and TRBJ2-3; D call uncertain. Germline values: CDR1 MGHRA, CDR2 YSYEKL. Trimming cost V 1 base and J 6 bases, with 11 bases left between them. The CDR3 contains 14 residues. The CDR3 DNA reads as TGCGCCAGCAGCCAAGCGTCTACCGTGGATACGCAGTATTTT. Protein sequence: CASSQASTVDTQYF.